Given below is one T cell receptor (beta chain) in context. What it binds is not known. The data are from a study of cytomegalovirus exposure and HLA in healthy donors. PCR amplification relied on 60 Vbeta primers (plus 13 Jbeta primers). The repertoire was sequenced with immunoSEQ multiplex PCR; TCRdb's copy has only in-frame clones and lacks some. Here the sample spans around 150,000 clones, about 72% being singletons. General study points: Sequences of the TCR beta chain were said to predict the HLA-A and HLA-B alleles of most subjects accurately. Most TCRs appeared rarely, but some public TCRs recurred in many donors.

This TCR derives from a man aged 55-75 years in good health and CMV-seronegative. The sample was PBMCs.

CDR3 sequence: CASSAELADTIPASSYEQYF. DNA of the CDR3: TGTGCCAGCAGCGCCGAACTAGCGGACACTATTCCTGCCAGCTCCTACGAGCAGTACTTC. This sequence joins TRBV9 and TRBJ2-7; 8 nucleotides line up with TRBD2. With V trimmed by 3 bases and J by 0 bases, 20 bases remained unmatched. Germline CDR1 is SGDLS and CDR2 is YYNGEE. The CDR3 runs to 20 residues.